This is a list of T cell receptor beta chains from one sample in a study of blood T cell repertoires in COVID-19. Method: immunoSEQ multiplex PCR; TCRdb's copy keeps in-frame clones and lacks some. Among about 330,000 clones listed, about 92% were seen once. Specimen: PBMCs or T cells enriched from blood (not recorded which). Source of these receptors: a woman aged 30 to 39 who had recovered from COVID-19. The CDR3 runs from the conserved cysteine through the conserved F or W. D genes are given only for firm matches.

TRBV27	TRBJ2-7	.	CASSFSGLYEQYF
TRBV20-1	TRBJ1-1	.	CSARDRGKAFF
TRBV6-5	TRBJ2-7	.	CASSTEGTDHAEQYF
TRBV27	TRBJ2-5	.	CASASGLLRTQYF
TRBV7-9	TRBJ2-5	TRBD2	CASSLGLAGVQETQYF
TRBV6-5	TRBJ1-1	.	CASIATDTEAFF
TRBV4-1	TRBJ1-5	.	CASSQSDTNQPQHF
TRBV7-2	TRBJ1-1	.	CASSLGPSNTEAFF
TRBV7-9	TRBJ1-1	TRBD1	CASSLRRDRGNTEAFF
TRBV13	TRBJ2-7	.	CASSFGSSGGYEQYF
TRBV28	TRBJ1-1	TRBD1	CASSLPGGNTEAFF
TRBV6-5	TRBJ2-1	.	CASSNTWNEQFF
TRBV6-5	TRBJ1-1	.	CASSYGRGTSTEAFF
TRBV19	TRBJ1-1	.	CASSIDRASGAFF
TRBV3-1/TRBV3-2	TRBJ2-5	TRBD2	CASSQVLPSGREETQYF
TRBV5-4	TRBJ1-6	TRBD1	CASSLQGIVSPLHF
TRBV2	TRBJ1-1	.	CARGVLGAFF
TRBV6-5	TRBJ1-5	.	CASSYSYSSQPQHF
TRBV5-1	TRBJ2-7	TRBD1	CASSQGALDEQYF
TRBV11-2	TRBJ2-1	TRBD2	CASSLLGGGSVRINEQFF
TRBV28	TRBJ1-5	TRBD1	CASTGTAFNQPQHF
TRBV7-6	TRBJ1-4	TRBD1	CASSIGGTAREKLFF
TRBV5-5	TRBJ2-3	.	CASSLMGSRDTQYF
TRBV29-1	TRBJ2-3	TRBD2	CSDRLAVTDTQYF
TRBV10-3	TRBJ2-5	.	CAISESGGTQETQYF
TRBV19	TRBJ2-7	.	CASSSLGFGPASYEQYF
TRBV3-1/TRBV3-2	TRBJ1-5	TRBD1	CASSQGTGNQPQHF
TRBV19	TRBJ2-1	TRBD1	CASSIATGVGNEQFF
TRBV5-1	TRBJ1-5	TRBD1	CASSPGTGNQPQHF
TRBV28	TRBJ1-2	TRBD1	CASSLGDRGVYGYTF
TRBV11-1	TRBJ1-1	.	CASSSIHQGFRTEAFF
TRBV15	TRBJ1-3	.	CATSNWAGTYGNTIYF
TRBV5-1	TRBJ2-3	TRBD2	CASSPGTSRRTDTQYF
TRBV7-6	TRBJ2-7	.	CASSLEPDNYEQYF
TRBV4-1	TRBJ1-2	TRBD1	CASSQADRAFNGYTF
TRBV7-8	TRBJ2-1	TRBD2	CASSLEPGLAYNEQFF
TRBV7-2	TRBJ1-2	TRBD1	CASSLDRGDYGYTF
TRBV19	TRBJ1-2	.	CASSSEAGNGYTF
TRBV13	TRBJ2-4	TRBD2	CASSLSSGSLQYF
TRBV5-1	TRBJ1-1	.	CASNYGAGSTEAFF
TRBV27	TRBJ2-1	.	CASSTFGAGPPGEQFF
TRBV5-1	TRBJ2-1	TRBD2	CASSLAGTSGRNNEQFF
TRBV6-2/TRBV6-3	TRBJ1-2	.	CASSWGDYGYTF
TRBV18	TRBJ2-5	.	CASSPRVRETQYF
TRBV6-5	TRBJ1-2	TRBD1	CASSLDRRPYGYTF
TRBV5-4	TRBJ2-7	.	CASSFQGTYEQYF
TRBV5-4	TRBJ2-2	TRBD2	CASALAGEGGELFF
TRBV12-3/TRBV12-4	TRBJ1-1	.	CASSPGNTEAFF
TRBV27	TRBJ2-7	.	CASSLGGANYEQYF
TRBV24-1	TRBJ1-2	.	CATSDFNYGYTF
TRBV20-1	TRBJ2-1	.	CSAAGNEQFF
TRBV5-1	TRBJ2-3	.	CASSLGGPYTDTQYF